These T cell receptor beta chains were read from a single sample in a study of vaccination effects on CD4 cells after COVID-19. These receptors have no identified antigens. Clones were sequenced by immunoSEQ multiplex PCR, and TCRdb holds only the in-frame ones, with some missing. The sample carries around 81,000 clones, roughly 80% recorded once. The sample was CD4+ T cells from PBMCs cultured with HCoV-OC43 spike peptides, taken after COVID-19 vaccination. These receptors came from a human donor who received a COVID-19 vaccine. The CDR3 runs from the conserved cysteine through the conserved F or W. The order of the fields is clone size, D gene, V gene, J gene, CDR3 DNA, CDR3 protein. The D gene is left open where the match is weak. The size field is filled for only some rows; it gives once, few, many or a size class.

abundance: .
d_gene: .
v_gene: TRBV6-5
j_gene: TRBJ1-1
CDR3nt: TGTGCCAGCACCTCCCCGCAGGGAGTATGGGCTTTCTTT
CDR3aa: CASTSPQGVWAFF

abundance: few
d_gene: TRBD1
v_gene: TRBV7-2
j_gene: TRBJ1-3
CDR3nt: TGTGCCAGCAGCTCCCTACCACAGGGGGCGTCTGGAAACACCATATATTTT
CDR3aa: CASSSLPQGASGNTIYF

abundance: few
d_gene: .
v_gene: TRBV2
j_gene: TRBJ1-6
CDR3nt: TGTGCCAGCAGTCCCGGGACCTATAATTCACCCCTCCACTTT
CDR3aa: CASSPGTYNSPLHF

abundance: once
d_gene: .
v_gene: TRBV6-2/TRBV6-3
j_gene: TRBJ1-5
CDR3nt: TGTGCCAGCAGTTACTCAAGAGGGGCAGGGGATCAGCCCCAGCATTTT
CDR3aa: CASSYSRGAGDQPQHF

abundance: .
d_gene: .
v_gene: TRBV18
j_gene: TRBJ1-2
CDR3nt: TGTGCCAGCTCTCGGAGGAGGGGCGCGGATGGCTACACCTTC
CDR3aa: CASSRRRGADGYTF

abundance: .
d_gene: .
v_gene: TRBV5-6
j_gene: TRBJ1-2
CDR3nt: TGTGCCAGCAGCTTGGGGGTCGGCTATGGCTACACCTTC
CDR3aa: CASSLGVGYGYTF

abundance: .
d_gene: TRBD2
v_gene: TRBV10-3
j_gene: TRBJ2-3
CDR3nt: TGTGCCATCAGGGACCTAGCGGAGAACACAGATACGCAGTATTTT
CDR3aa: CAIRDLAENTDTQYF

abundance: .
d_gene: .
v_gene: TRBV7-3
j_gene: TRBJ1-1
CDR3nt: TGTGCCAGCAGCTTATACGGGGAGAACACTGAAGCTTTCTTT
CDR3aa: CASSLYGENTEAFF

abundance: .
d_gene: .
v_gene: TRBV5-4
j_gene: TRBJ1-2
CDR3nt: TGTGCCAGCAGCCCCGAACAGGGATCCTATGGCTACACCTTC
CDR3aa: CASSPEQGSYGYTF

abundance: .
d_gene: TRBD1
v_gene: TRBV9
j_gene: TRBJ1-2
CDR3nt: TGTGCCAGCAGCCCCGGACAGGGCCTAACTCCTAACTATGGCTACACCTTC
CDR3aa: CASSPGQGLTPNYGYTF

abundance: .
d_gene: .
v_gene: TRBV29-1
j_gene: TRBJ1-5
CDR3nt: TGCAGCGTAGCTCTGGACAGCTTTAATCAGCCCCAGCATTTT
CDR3aa: CSVALDSFNQPQHF

abundance: .
d_gene: .
v_gene: TRBV6-6
j_gene: TRBJ1-5
CDR3nt: TGTGCCAGCAGGGCCGGCGGGAGTGGTAATCAGCCCCAGCATTTT
CDR3aa: CASRAGGSGNQPQHF

abundance: .
d_gene: TRBD2
v_gene: TRBV3-1/TRBV3-2
j_gene: TRBJ2-2
CDR3nt: TGTGCCAGCAGCCGGCGGGGGGGCGCGATCACCGGGGAGCTGTTTTTT
CDR3aa: CASSRRGGAITGELFF

abundance: .
d_gene: TRBD2
v_gene: TRBV9
j_gene: TRBJ2-5
CDR3nt: TGTGCCAGCAGCGAGCGGGAGACTAGCGGGGTCGAGACCCAGTACTTC
CDR3aa: CASSERETSGVETQYF

abundance: .
d_gene: .
v_gene: TRBV1
j_gene: TRBJ1-2
CDR3nt: TGCACCAGCAGCTTTCGGGGGCGGAATGGCTACACCTTC
CDR3aa: CTSSFRGRNGYTF

abundance: .
d_gene: .
v_gene: TRBV27
j_gene: TRBJ1-2
CDR3nt: TGTGCCAGCAGGCGGAACAGGGCAGAGAATGGCTACACCTTC
CDR3aa: CASRRNRAENGYTF

abundance: .
d_gene: TRBD2
v_gene: TRBV5-1
j_gene: TRBJ2-2
CDR3nt: TGCGCCAGCAGCTTGCCTAGCGGGGGGGCCGGGACCGGGGAGCTGTTTTTT
CDR3aa: CASSLPSGGAGTGELFF

abundance: few
d_gene: .
v_gene: TRBV5-1
j_gene: TRBJ2-1
CDR3nt: TGCGCCAGCATGGCGGGGTACAACAATGAGCAGTTCTTC
CDR3aa: CASMAGYNNEQFF

abundance: .
d_gene: .
v_gene: TRBV29-1
j_gene: TRBJ1-2
CDR3nt: TGCAGCGTTGACGGGCAGTCAACTAACTATGGCTACACCTTC
CDR3aa: CSVDGQSTNYGYTF

abundance: .
d_gene: TRBD2
v_gene: TRBV3-1/TRBV3-2
j_gene: TRBJ2-3
CDR3nt: TGTGCCAGCAGCCAAGATGTAGGACTAGCGGACCTCGGAGATACGCAGTATTTT
CDR3aa: CASSQDVGLADLGDTQYF

abundance: few
d_gene: .
v_gene: TRBV19
j_gene: TRBJ1-5
CDR3nt: TGTGCCAGTAGTGCACAGGGTACCAGCAATCAGCCCCAGCATTTT
CDR3aa: CASSAQGTSNQPQHF

abundance: .
d_gene: TRBD1
v_gene: TRBV25-1
j_gene: TRBJ2-1
CDR3nt: TGTGCCAGCAGTGGACAGGGAGTACGGTACAATGAGCAGTTCTTC
CDR3aa: CASSGQGVRYNEQFF

abundance: .
d_gene: .
v_gene: TRBV28
j_gene: TRBJ2-2
CDR3nt: TGTGCCAGCCGAGAAAACACCGGGGAGCTGTTTTTT
CDR3aa: CASRENTGELFF

abundance: once
d_gene: .
v_gene: TRBV7-9
j_gene: TRBJ2-6
CDR3nt: TGTGCCAGCAGCTTCCTTGGCCCCACAACCGGGGCCAACGTCCTGACTTTC
CDR3aa: CASSFLGPTTGANVLTF

abundance: .
d_gene: TRBD2
v_gene: TRBV10-2
j_gene: TRBJ2-3
CDR3nt: TGCGCCAGCAGGACGCCGGGACTAGAGGTAGCGGATACGCAGTATTTT
CDR3aa: CASRTPGLEVADTQYF

abundance: .
d_gene: .
v_gene: TRBV6-5
j_gene: TRBJ1-6
CDR3nt: TGTGCCAGCAGAAAGACGGATAACGGGTCACCCCTCCACTTT
CDR3aa: CASRKTDNGSPLHF

abundance: .
d_gene: TRBD1
v_gene: TRBV27
j_gene: TRBJ1-6
CDR3nt: TGTGCCAGCAGTCTGGGGACAGGGGTGTATAATTCACCCCTCCACTTT
CDR3aa: CASSLGTGVYNSPLHF

abundance: .
d_gene: .
v_gene: TRBV27
j_gene: TRBJ2-2
CDR3nt: TGTGCCAGCAGTTCCCGGTTAGAAACAAACACCGGGGAGCTGTTTTTT
CDR3aa: CASSSRLETNTGELFF

abundance: .
d_gene: .
v_gene: TRBV3-1/TRBV3-2
j_gene: TRBJ1-2
CDR3nt: TGTGCCAGCAGCCAAGAGGGCGGCTACACCTTC
CDR3aa: CASSQEGGYTF

abundance: .
d_gene: .
v_gene: TRBV7-2
j_gene: TRBJ1-1
CDR3nt: TGTGCCAGCAGCTGGCAGGGATACACTGAAGCTTTCTTT
CDR3aa: CASSWQGYTEAFF

abundance: .
d_gene: .
v_gene: TRBV12-5
j_gene: TRBJ2-5
CDR3nt: TGTGCTAGTGGTTTGTCAAAGCTTCCGGGGCCCGGGACCCAGTACTTC
CDR3aa: CASGLSKLPGPGTQYF

abundance: .
d_gene: TRBD1
v_gene: TRBV6-5
j_gene: TRBJ2-4
CDR3nt: TGTGCCAGCAGAATGGACAGGGTAAACTACTTC
CDR3aa: CASRMDRVNYF

abundance: .
d_gene: .
v_gene: TRBV29-1
j_gene: TRBJ2-3
CDR3nt: TGCAGCGTTACGCCGACAGATACGCAGTATTTT
CDR3aa: CSVTPTDTQYF

abundance: .
d_gene: TRBD1
v_gene: TRBV28
j_gene: TRBJ1-1
CDR3nt: TGTGCCAGCAGTCCCCTGGACAGGGAGAACACTGAAGCTTTCTTT
CDR3aa: CASSPLDRENTEAFF

abundance: .
d_gene: .
v_gene: TRBV21-1
j_gene: TRBJ2-3
CDR3nt: TGTGCCAGTCACGGCGGGGGTACCGATACGCAGTATTTT
CDR3aa: CASHGGGTDTQYF

abundance: .
d_gene: .
v_gene: TRBV4-1
j_gene: TRBJ1-3
CDR3nt: TGCGCCAGCAGCCAAGATCGGAAGTTCTGGGGCTCTGGAAACACCATATATTTT
CDR3aa: CASSQDRKFWGSGNTIYF